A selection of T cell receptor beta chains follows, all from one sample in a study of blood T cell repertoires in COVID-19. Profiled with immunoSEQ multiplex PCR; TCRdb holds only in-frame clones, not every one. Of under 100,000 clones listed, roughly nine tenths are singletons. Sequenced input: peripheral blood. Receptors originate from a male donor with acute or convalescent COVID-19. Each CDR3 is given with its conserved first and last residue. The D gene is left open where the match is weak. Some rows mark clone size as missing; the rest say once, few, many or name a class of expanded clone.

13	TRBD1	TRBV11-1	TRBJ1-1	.	TGTGCCAGCAGCCCCCGACAGGGTACTGAAGCTTTCTTT	CASSPRQGTEAFF
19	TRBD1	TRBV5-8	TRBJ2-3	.	TGTGCCAGCAGCCCCGGGACAGGAATTTACAGGAGGATCACAGATACGCAGTATTTT	CASSPGTGIYRRITDTQYF
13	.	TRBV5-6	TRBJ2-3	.	TGTGCCAGCAGCGCCAGGAGCACAGATACGCAGTATTTT	CASSARSTDTQYF
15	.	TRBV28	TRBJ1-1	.	TGTGCCAGCAGTTTCCCCGGGGTATTGAACACTGAAGCTTTCTTT	CASSFPGVLNTEAFF
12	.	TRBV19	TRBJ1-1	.	TGTGCCAGTAGTAAGAGAAGCACTGAAGCTTTCTTT	CASSKRSTEAFF
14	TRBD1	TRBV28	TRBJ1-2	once	TGTGCCAGCAGTTCAGGACAGGGACCGGGGGGCTACACCTTC	CASSSGQGPGGYTF
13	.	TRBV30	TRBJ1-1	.	TGTGCCTGGAGGGGGAGGGGAGGCACTGAAGCTTTCTTT	CAWRGRGGTEAFF
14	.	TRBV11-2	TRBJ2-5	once	TGTGCCAGCTTAAGGGTGGGGGCGCGGGAGACCCAGTACTTC	CASLRVGARETQYF
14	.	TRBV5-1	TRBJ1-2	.	TGCGCCAGCAGCTTGGGGCACCTTGGCTATGGCTACACCTTC	CASSLGHLGYGYTF
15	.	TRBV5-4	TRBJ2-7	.	TGTGCCAGCAGCTTGGCCCCGAGGTCGGGAAACGAGCAGTACTTC	CASSLAPRSGNEQYF
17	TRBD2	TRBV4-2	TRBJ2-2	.	TGTGCCAGCAGCCAAGGGGAAGCGGGGGGGAACACCGGGGAGCTGTTTTTT	CASSQGEAGGNTGELFF
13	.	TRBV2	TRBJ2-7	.	TGTGCCAGCAGTACAGTGTTTACCTACGAGCAGTACTTC	CASSTVFTYEQYF
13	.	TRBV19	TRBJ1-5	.	TGTGCCAGTAGTCAGGCAGTCAATCAGCCCCAGCATTTT	CASSQAVNQPQHF
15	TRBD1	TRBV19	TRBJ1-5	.	TGTGCCAGTACCCTAACAGGGGCACCAAATCAGCCCCAGCATTTT	CASTLTGAPNQPQHF
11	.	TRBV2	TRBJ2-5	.	TGTGCCAGCGACTACTCGGAGACCCAGTACTTC	CASDYSETQYF
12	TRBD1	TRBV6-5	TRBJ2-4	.	TGTGCCAGCAGCCAGGGGGTAGGCATTCAGTACTTC	CASSQGVGIQYF
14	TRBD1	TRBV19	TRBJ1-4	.	TGTGCCAGTAGTATGGACAGGGTGGATGAAAAACTGTTTTTT	CASSMDRVDEKLFF
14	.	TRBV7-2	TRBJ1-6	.	TGTGCCAGCAGCTTAGAACTCTTACGGTCACCCCTCCACTTT	CASSLELLRSPLHF
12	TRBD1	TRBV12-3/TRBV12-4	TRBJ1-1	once	TGTGCCAGCAGCCGGGGACAGGCCGAAGCTTTCTTT	CASSRGQAEAFF
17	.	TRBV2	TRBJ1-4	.	TGTGCCAGCAGTGTAACTGGGGAGAGAGCAACTAATGAAAAACTGTTTTTT	CASSVTGERATNEKLFF
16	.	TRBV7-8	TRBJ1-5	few	TGTGCCAGCAGTGCCAACTCTGCGGGGGGGAATCAGCCCCAGCATTTT	CASSANSAGGNQPQHF
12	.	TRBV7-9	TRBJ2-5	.	TGTGCCAGCAGCTTTGCTAAGGAGACCCAGTACTTC	CASSFAKETQYF
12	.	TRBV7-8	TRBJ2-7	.	TGTGCCAGCAGCATTGACAGCCACGAGCAGTACTTC	CASSIDSHEQYF
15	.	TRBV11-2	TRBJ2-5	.	TGTGCCAGCAGCTTAGATTCGGCAGGGGAAGAGACCCAGTACTTC	CASSLDSAGEETQYF
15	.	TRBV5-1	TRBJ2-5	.	TGCGCCAGCAGCTTGGCTGGACTAAGACAAGAGACCCAGTACTTC	CASSLAGLRQETQYF
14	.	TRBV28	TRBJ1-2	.	TGTGCCAGCAGTCGGGGTGGGGAGAGCTATGGCTACACCTTC	CASSRGGESYGYTF
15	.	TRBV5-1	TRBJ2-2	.	TGCGCCAGCAGCCCTCCCGGGACTCACACCGGGGAGCTGTTTTTT	CASSPPGTHTGELFF
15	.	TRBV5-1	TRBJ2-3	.	TGCGCCAGCAGCCTTCAGGGAAAGGGGACAAATACGCAGTATTTT	CASSLQGKGTNTQYF
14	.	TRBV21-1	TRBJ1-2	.	TGTGCCAGCAGCAAAGAGGGAGAGGGCTATGGCTACACCTTC	CASSKEGEGYGYTF
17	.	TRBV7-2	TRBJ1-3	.	TGTGCCAGCAGCTTAGGAGGGGGAGCACGGTCTGGAAACACCATATATTTT	CASSLGGGARSGNTIYF
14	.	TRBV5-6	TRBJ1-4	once	TGTGCCAGCAGCTTGATGCGGCAGAATGAAAAACTGTTTTTT	CASSLMRQNEKLFF
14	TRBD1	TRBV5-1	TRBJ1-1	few	TGCGCCAGCAGCTTAGGGGGCGCGGGCACTGAAGCTTTCTTT	CASSLGGAGTEAFF
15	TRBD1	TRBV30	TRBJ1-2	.	TGTGCCTGGAGTCCCCCCGGGACAGTTAACTATGGCTACACCTTC	CAWSPPGTVNYGYTF